The 5 T cell receptor beta chains in this list originate from one sample, sequenced in a study of human T cells and chemical hapten exposure. TCRdb recomputed calls from the RACE reads with MiXCR, one row per CDR3 protein. The sample includes approximately 350,000 distinct CDR3 sequences, around 6% of them seen just once. Regarding time point: patch test 2, 6 weeks after DPC sensitization. Treatment noted: therapeutic diphenylcyclopropenone sensitization with weekly scalp DPC. The sample was whole blood, taken in connection with sensitization to the hapten diphenylcyclopropenone (DPC). Source of these receptors: a woman under 30 with alopecia areata. Some clones in this sample may be carry-over from other donors' samples.

This clonotype has ten or more counts. CDR3 sequence reads: CASSPTGLGDTQYF. Here the CDR3 DNA reads TGTGCCAGCAGTCCTACAGGGTTGGGAGATACGCAGTATTTT. The chain recombines TRBV3-1 with TRBJ2-3, with D maybe TRBD1 (6 bases). The CDR3 consists of 14 residues. The germline V and J ends were trimmed by 6 bases and 5 bases, with 15 bases remaining between them. Germline CDR1 reads LGHDT; CDR2 reads YNNKEL (reference sequence).

The table lists this clonotype with many counts. This rearrangement joins TRBV2 to TRBJ1-6; D is unresolved. The CDR3 is made up of 15 amino acids. Germline V gene sequence: CDR1 SNHLY, CDR2 FYNNEI. The V end was cut by 3 bases, the J end by 5 bases, with 11 bases between. The CDR3 reads CASSDVGRNNSPLHF. The CDR3 nucleotides read TGTGCCAGCAGTGATGTCGGCAGGAATAATTCACCCCTCCACTTT.

This clonotype was detected only a few times. This chain joins TRBV29-1 and TRBJ2-5; D unclear. Germline assignment: CDR1 SQVTM and CDR2 ANQGSEA. V gave up 4 bases and J gave up 2 bases, with 14 bases separating them. This CDR3 is built from 14 residues. In DNA, the CDR3 is TGCAGCGTTGTGGCCCCCTCAAAACAAGAGACCCAGTACTTC. Protein sequence: CSVVAPSKQETQYF.

This clonotype came up many times. The chain carries TRBV6-5 and TRBJ1-1; D gene unclear. Germline CDR1 MNHEY, CDR2 SVGAGI. V lost 0 bases, J lost 0 bases, and 8 bases lay in between. CDR3 length: 15 amino acids. As DNA, the CDR3 is TGTGCCAGCAGTTACTCCTGGGGAATGAACACTGAAGCTTTCTTT. Translating gives CASSYSWGMNTEAFF.

This clonotype occurred a few times. The J gene is TRBJ1-1, the V gene TRBV11-2; no clear D. The ends were cut back, 1 base at V and 4 bases at J, with 7 bases in the middle. Germline V CDR1 and CDR2: SGHAT, FQNNGV. CDR3 length equals 13 residues. CDR3 nucleotide sequence: TGTGCCAGCAGCTTAGTCCCCTTCACTGAAGCTTTCTTT. The encoded protein is CASSLVPFTEAFF.